The 32 T cell receptor beta chains in this list originate from one sample, sequenced in a study of beta chain features in type 1 diabetes. Regarding the study as a whole: In all four CD4+ subsets, TCRB CDR3 length was significantly, moderately reduced in type 1 diabetes.

The investigators reverse transcribed all of the isolated RNA, so they sequenced expressed TCRB transcripts. Repertoires were generated with immunoSEQ multiplex PCR, while TCRdb's copy carries only in-frame clones and drops some. The sample gives 400,000 or so clones, roughly 12% of which show up once; about 0.01% is in the top ten. For these receptors, no antigen is known. Material: naive CD4+ T cells from blood. The receptors stem from a woman under 30 with type 1 diabetes.

This rearrangement joins TRBV28 to TRBJ1-5; 10 nucleotides agree with TRBD1. V lost 6 bases to trimming and J lost 5 bases; unmatched junction nucleotides: 4. Germline CDR1 and CDR2: MDHEN and SYDVKM. The CDR3 covers 14 residues. The chain's CDR3 is CASSPTGGYQPQHF. CDR3 DNA: TGTGCCAGCAGCCCGACAGGGGGCTATCAGCCCCAGCATTTT.

The J gene is TRBJ2-3, the V gene TRBV18; D is perhaps TRBD2 (6 bases). Between the trimmed V and J ends, which lost 6 bases and 3 bases, there was a span of 16 bases. Looked up from germline, CDR1 is KGHSH and CDR2 is LQKENI. The CDR3 spans 15 residues. DNA for the CDR3: TGTGCCAGCTCGCGTTACGCCGCGGGGACAGATACGCAGTATTTT. Residues: CASSRYAAGTDTQYF.

There are a few counts of this clone. The J gene is TRBJ2-5, the V gene TRBV6-5; D is uncertain. Germline V gene data show CDR1 as MNHEY and CDR2 as SVGAGI. V was cut by 6 bases and J by 4 bases, with 9 bases left in between. The CDR3 is 12 residues long. Here the CDR3 reads CASRNPGETQYF. CDR3 nucleotide sequence: TGTGCCAGCAGAAACCCGGGAGAGACCCAGTACTTC.

The V call is TRBV4-3, the J call TRBJ2-1; 13 bases map to TRBD2. Germline V lookup: CDR1 LGHNA, CDR2 YSLEER. The CDR3 has 17 amino acids. With 0 bases clipped from V and 5 bases from J, the junction kept 4 bases outside the gene matches. The CDR3 sequence: CASSQDPGLAGDNEQFF. The CDR3 DNA reads as TGCGCCAGCAGCCAAGATCCCGGACTAGCGGGGGACAATGAGCAGTTCTTC.

This clone was found a few times. The J gene is TRBJ1-2, the V gene TRBV4-3, with D hard to call. V was trimmed by 6 bases and J by 5 bases, leaving 13 bases between them. Looked up from germline, CDR1 is LGHNA and CDR2 is YSLEER. The CDR3 is 13 amino acids. The CDR3 here is CASSGQANYGYTF. The CDR3 DNA reads TGCGCCAGCAGTGGTCAGGCAAATTATGGCTACACCTTC.

The chain carries TRBV2 and TRBJ1-6; TRBD1 agrees at 10 bases. With 4 bases clipped from V and 8 bases from J, the junction kept 5 bases outside the gene matches. CDR1 SNHLY and CDR2 FYNNEI come from the germline V gene. The CDR3 spans 15 residues. CDR3 in DNA: TGTGCCAGCAGTGTTGAGGGACAGGGGCATTCACCCCTCCACTTT. Translated: CASSVEGQGHSPLHF.

This clone was found a few times. The genes are TRBV19 and TRBJ2-7, with a possible D match to TRBD2 (5 bases). The CDR3 is 13 amino acids. The V and J ends lost 9 bases and 0 bases respectively, with 12 bases between them. The germline V gene encodes CDR1 LNHDA and CDR2 SQIVND (reference sequence). CDR3 amino acids: CASLDSYSYEQYF. Here the CDR3 DNA reads TGTGCCAGCCTGGACTCCTACTCCTACGAGCAGTACTTC.

This rearrangement joins TRBV5-4 to TRBJ1-4, with a tentative D call TRBD1 (5 bases). Per the germline V gene, CDR1 is SGHNT and CDR2 is YYREEE (reference sequence). V lost 0 bases and J lost 3, with 9 bases in between. This CDR3 region has 15 residues. In nucleotides, the CDR3 is TGTGCCAGCAGCTTGGGTACAGGTCCTAATGAAAAACTGTTTTTT. Amino acid sequence: CASSLGTGPNEKLFF. Variable domain in full (rest from reference TRBV5-4 and TRBJ1-4): ETGVTQSPTHLIKTRGQQVTLRCSSQSGHNTVSWYQQALGQGPQFIFQYYREEENGRGNFPPRFSGLQFPNYSSELNVNALELDDSALYLCASSLGTGPNEKLFFGSGTQLSVL.

The sample holds a few counts of this clone. The rearrangement uses TRBV11-3 and TRBJ1-1; tentative D call: TRBD1 (6 bases). V shed 0 bases and J shed 6 bases, with 14 bases lying between them. Germline V gene lookup returns CDR1 SGHNT and CDR2 YENEEA. CDR3 length: 15 amino acids. The CDR3: CASSLDGTGIPEAFF. The CDR3 DNA follows: TGTGCCAGCAGCTTAGATGGAACAGGGATCCCTGAAGCTTTCTTT.

Only a few counts were recorded for this clone. The J gene is TRBJ1-5, the V gene TRBV18, with D perhaps matching TRBD1 (6 bases). The V end lost 6 bases, the J end lost 0 bases, and 6 bases lay between the germline ends. Germline CDR1 reads KGHSH; CDR2 reads LQKENI. The length of the CDR3 is 13 residues. Written as DNA, the CDR3 is TGTGCCAGCTCGGACAGTAGCAATCAGCCCCAGCATTTT. Translated: CASSDSSNQPQHF.

This clone was picked up a small number of times. The gene calls are TRBV25-1 and TRBJ1-2; D not certain. The CDR3 runs to 13 residues. V was clipped by 3 bases and J by 2 bases, with 7 bases between them. From germline, CDR1 is MGHDK and CDR2 SYGVNS. The CDR3 is CASSDAANYGYTF. The CDR3 region has the DNA TGTGCCAGCAGTGACGCAGCGAACTATGGCTACACCTTC.

This clone occurred a few times. V is TRBV29-1 and J is TRBJ1-2, with a possible D match to TRBD1 (6 bases). Germline V CDR1 and CDR2: SQVTM, ANQGSEA. V was trimmed by 4 bases and J by 10 bases, leaving 16 bases between them. The CDR3 is 12 amino acids. CDR3 sequence: CSVAQGNRDYTF. The CDR3 DNA follows: TGCAGCGTTGCTCAGGGAAACAGGGACTACACCTTC.

The V gene is TRBV13, the J gene TRBJ2-1; 8 bases fit TRBD2. Germline V CDR1 and CDR2: PRHDT, FYEKMQ (reference sequence). The ends lost 5 bases at V and 3 bases at J; junction bases unmatched: 6. There are 15 residues in the CDR3. The CDR3 is CASSRTGLVYNEQFF. The CDR3 DNA reads TGTGCCAGCAGCCGGACGGGACTAGTCTACAATGAGCAGTTCTTC.

In this sample, this clone turned up a few times. The J gene is TRBJ1-1, the V gene TRBV29-1, with D possibly TRBD1 on 6 matching bases. The germline V gene has CDR1 SQVTM and CDR2 ANQGSEA. CDR3 size: 14 residues. Trimming left V 4 bases short and J 3 bases short, with 15 bases between. This CDR3 is CSVVTGKGDTEAFF. DNA of the CDR3: TGCAGCGTTGTAACAGGGAAAGGCGACACTGAAGCTTTCTTT.

This clone was recorded a few times. The chain is built from TRBV29-1 and TRBJ2-5, with TRBD2 matching 7 bases. Germline V gives CDR1 SQVTM, CDR2 ANQGSEA. After removal of 6 bases from V and 0 bases from J, the junction contained 4 bases not matched to a gene. The CDR3 consists of 13 residues. The chain's CDR3 is CSVNRGDQETQYF. CDR3 coding DNA: TGCAGCGTAAATCGGGGGGACCAAGAGACCCAGTACTTC.

This clone has more than one count but fewer than ten. The chain employs TRBV5-4 and TRBJ2-5; a possible D gene is TRBD1 (6 bases). With 5 bases removed from V and 1 base from J, the gap between germline ends came to 15 bases. Per germline, CDR1 SGHNT and CDR2 YYREEE (reference sequence). The CDR3 length is 15 residues. This chain's CDR3 is CASSSPGAGQETQYF. DNA for the CDR3: TGTGCCAGCAGTTCCCCAGGGGCGGGCCAAGAGACCCAGTACTTC.

The chain employs TRBV5-1 and TRBJ1-2; maybe TRBD1 (6 bases). The CDR3 sequence is 14 residues long. The V gene's germline CDR1 is SGHRS and CDR2 YFSETQ. V shed 2 bases and J shed 2 bases, with 10 bases lying between them. The CDR3 sequence: CASSLSQGNYGYTF. Written as DNA, the CDR3 is TGCGCCAGCAGCTTATCCCAGGGGAACTATGGCTACACCTTC.

This clone was found a few times. The rearrangement uses TRBV9 and TRBJ2-5; 10 nucleotides align to TRBD2. The CDR3 totals 15 residues. The ends lost 2 bases at V and 1 base at J; junction bases unmatched: 2. Germline V gene sequence: CDR1 SGDLS, CDR2 YYNGEE. CDR3 sequence: CASSVLAGGQETQYF. The CDR3 DNA reads TGTGCCAGCAGCGTTTTAGCGGGAGGCCAAGAGACCCAGTACTTC.

This rearrangement joins TRBV6-1 to TRBJ2-2, with D hard to call. Trimming cost V 8 bases and J 8 bases, with 12 bases left between them. The CDR3 is 12 amino acids. CDR1 MNHNS and CDR2 SASEGT come from the germline V gene. For the CDR3, the DNA is TGTGCCAGCCACTCTGCGACTGGGGAGCTGTTTTTT. This encodes CASHSATGELFF.

The chain is built from TRBV2 and TRBJ1-1; D remains unclear. CDR1 and CDR2 (germline): SNHLY, FYNNEI. V dropped 2 bases and J dropped 11 bases, with 6 bases sitting between them. The CDR3 contains 10 residues. In DNA, the CDR3 is TGTGCCAGCAGTGAATTCGTGGCTTTCTTT. It translates to CASSEFVAFF.

The chain employs TRBV19 and TRBJ1-6; D perhaps matches TRBD1 (6 bases). CDR1 and CDR2 (germline): LNHDA, SQIVND (reference sequence). The CDR3 runs to 15 residues. V gave up 5 bases and J gave up 14 bases, with 22 bases separating them. The CDR3 loop is CASSEQGIGYWALHF. The CDR3 bases are TGTGCCAGTAGTGAACAGGGTATTGGCTATTGGGCCCTCCACTTT.

The chain is built from TRBV2 and TRBJ2-7; tentative D call: TRBD2 (5 bases). The ends were cut back, 3 bases at V and 0 bases at J, with 9 bases in the middle. CDR3 length equals 14 residues. Germline V gene sequence: CDR1 SNHLY, CDR2 FYNNEI. This CDR3 reads CASSEASYSYEQYF. CDR3 sequence (DNA): TGTGCCAGCAGTGAGGCTAGCTACTCCTACGAGCAGTACTTC.

This clone was observed a handful of times. V and J are TRBV7-2 and TRBJ2-7, with 9 bases matching TRBD1. The V gene's germline CDR1 is SGHTA and CDR2 FQGNSA. Trimming cost V 5 bases and J 3 bases; bases outside gene matches: 8. The length of the CDR3 is 15 residues. The CDR3 DNA reads TGTGCCAGCAGCGGTGGGACAGGGAAGGTCTACGAGCAGTACTTC. This encodes CASSGGTGKVYEQYF.

The chain joins TRBV25-1 to TRBJ1-2, with a tentative D call TRBD1 (5 bases). V was trimmed by 8 bases and J by 7 bases, leaving 11 bases between them. The CDR3 extends over 11 amino acids. Germline-derived CDR1 and CDR2 are MGHDK and SYGVNS. The CDR3 here is CASQGYRGYTF. In DNA, the CDR3 is TGTGCCAGCCAGGGCTATCGTGGCTACACCTTC.

This clone was seen a handful of times. The chain has TRBV13 and TRBJ2-7, with no clear D. Germline lookup yields CDR1 PRHDT and CDR2 FYEKMQ (reference sequence). The CDR3 spans 11 residues. Trimming shortened V by 1 base and J by 4 bases, and 2 bases separated the two germline ends. Written as DNA, the CDR3 is TGTGCCAGCAGCTTAGTATACGAGCAGTACTTC. Translated: CASSLVYEQYF.

This clone has just a few counts. J is TRBJ1-4 and V is TRBV5-1; 9 bases line up with TRBD1. The V segment lost 6 bases and the J segment 8 bases; nucleotides outside the gene matches: 11. Germline values: CDR1 SGHRS, CDR2 YFSETQ. This CDR3 contains 15 residues. CDR3 residues: CASTPGTGIGEKLFF. The CDR3 nucleotides read TGCGCCAGCACCCCGGGGACAGGGATCGGAGAAAAACTGTTTTTT.

This clone was picked up a small number of times. The chain couples TRBV4-3 to TRBJ1-1, with 10 bases aligning to TRBD1. Germline V gene sequence: CDR1 LGHNA, CDR2 YSLEER. CDR3 length: 15 residues. J was trimmed by 5 bases and V by 2 bases; bases with no gene match: 5. CDR3 sequence: CASSQLDRGRTEAFF. DNA for the CDR3: TGCGCCAGCAGCCAACTCGACAGGGGGCGGACTGAAGCTTTCTTT.

The V and J genes are TRBV29-1 and TRBJ1-5; 7 bases fit TRBD1. The CDR3 extends over 13 amino acids. CDR1 and CDR2 from the germline V gene are SQVTM and ANQGSEA. Trimming took 6 bases from V and 4 from J; bases not matched to a gene: 6. The CDR3 coding sequence is TGCAGCGTGTCACAGGGGTTTAATCAGCCCCAGCATTTT. Its translation is CSVSQGFNQPQHF.

This chain links TRBV11-2 with TRBJ2-7, with D unresolved. This CDR3 has 13 amino acids. Germline CDR1 is SGHAT and CDR2 is FQNNGV. V dropped 1 base and J dropped 0 bases, with 4 bases sitting between them. The CDR3 loop is CASSLGHSYEQYF. CDR3 coding DNA: TGTGCCAGCAGCTTAGGACACTCCTACGAGCAGTACTTC.

The J gene is TRBJ1-2, the V gene TRBV29-1, with D unresolved. V gave up 4 bases and J gave up 0 bases, with 9 bases separating them. Germline assignment: CDR1 SQVTM and CDR2 ANQGSEA. The CDR3 is 13 amino acids. The CDR3 loop reads CSVGQRANYGYTF. The CDR3 region has the DNA TGCAGCGTTGGGCAGCGGGCTAACTATGGCTACACCTTC.

V is TRBV7-2 and J is TRBJ1-2; 7 nucleotides match TRBD1. Trimming at V came to 5 bases and at J to 0 bases, leaving 6 bases not matched to a gene. This CDR3 is 15 amino acids long. Looked up from germline, CDR1 is SGHTA and CDR2 is FQGNSA. In DNA, the CDR3 is TGTGCCAGCAGCCCAAACAGGGGCACTAACTATGGCTACACCTTC. Residues: CASSPNRGTNYGYTF.

The chain joins TRBV7-9 to TRBJ2-5; 10 nucleotides agree with TRBD1. Germline loops: CDR1 SEHNR, CDR2 FQNEAQ (reference sequence). The CDR3 is 16 amino acids. V shed 3 bases and J 1 base; nucleotides not matched to a gene: 5. The CDR3 sequence is CASSFGQGDSQETQYF. In DNA form, the CDR3 reads TGTGCCAGCAGCTTTGGACAGGGGGATTCCCAAGAGACCCAGTACTTC.